Presented here are 7 T cell receptor beta chains from one specimen sequenced in a study of T cell changes during pregnancy in multiple sclerosis. Sequenced by immunoSEQ multiplex PCR; TCRdb stores in-frame clones only, minus some. The sample lists 35,000 to 40,000 clones; approximately 90% were seen once. The sequences come from CD4+ T cells from peripheral blood mononuclear cells, collected in the third trimester of pregnancy. Receptors were obtained from a female donor in good health, enrolled as a control in a pregnancy study.

This chain uses TRBV6-1 with TRBJ2-1, with 8 bases lining up with TRBD2. This CDR3 spans 13 amino acids. V lost 4 bases and J lost 9; bases outside the gene matches: 5. Per germline, CDR1 MNHNS and CDR2 SASEGT. CDR3 sequence: CASSARGEGEQFF. CDR3 sequence (DNA): TGTGCCAGCAGTGCGCGGGGGGAGGGTGAGCAGTTCTTC.

For the CDR3, the DNA is TGTGCCAGTAGTTCAGGAAACACCATATATTTT. The encoded protein is CASSSGNTIYF. V usage is TRBV19 and J usage is TRBJ1-3; unclear D gene. The CDR3 extends over 11 amino acids. CDR1 and CDR2 from the germline V gene are LNHDA and SQIVND (reference sequence). V gave up 5 bases and J gave up 4 bases, with 3 bases separating them.

V usage is TRBV5-1 and J usage is TRBJ1-2; D uncertain. V lost 3 bases to trimming and J lost 2 bases, with 5 bases between them. The length of the CDR3 is 12 residues. Looked up from germline, CDR1 is SGHRS and CDR2 is YFSETQ. The CDR3 DNA reads as TGCGCCAGCAGCTCGGAGAACTATGGCTACACCTTC. Amino acid sequence: CASSSENYGYTF.

This rearrangement joins TRBV6-5 to TRBJ1-2; D might be TRBD1 (5 bases). The V gene lost 2 bases and the J gene lost 6 bases, with 19 bases spanning the gap. Germline V gives CDR1 MNHEY, CDR2 SVGAGI. CDR3 length: 16 amino acids. DNA of the CDR3: TGTGCCAGCAGTTACGTCCTTTTGGGCAGGGCTAATGGCTACACCTTC. Amino acid sequence: CASSYVLLGRANGYTF.

The V and J genes are TRBV30 and TRBJ1-2, with 9 bases that match TRBD1. The ends lost 7 bases at V and 7 bases at J; junction bases unmatched: 7. Looked up from germline, CDR1 is GTSNPN and CDR2 is SVGIG (reference sequence). There are 12 residues in the CDR3. The DNA for the CDR3 is TGTGCCTACCTACAGGGGGCGGGTGGCTACACCTTC. It specifies CAYLQGAGGYTF. The full variable domain, with the rest looked up from reference TRBV30 and TRBJ1-2, is SQTIHQWPATLVQPVGSPLSLECTVEGTSNPNLYWYRQAAGRGLQLLFYSVGIGQISSEVPQNLSASRPQDRQFILSSKKLLLSDSGFYLCAYLQGAGGYTFGSGTRLTVV.

This chain uses TRBV6-1 with TRBJ2-2; TRBD1 aligns across 7 bases. Germline lookup yields CDR1 MNHNS and CDR2 SASEGT. V shed 11 bases and J 2 bases; nucleotides not matched to a gene: 8. The CDR3 spans 14 residues. CDR3 amino acids: CAGDGTANTGELFF. The CDR3, as DNA: TGTGCCGGGGACGGGACAGCTAACACCGGGGAGCTGTTTTTT.

The chain is built from TRBV5-4 and TRBJ2-5; TRBD1 matches at 7 bases. The CDR3 length is 13 residues. CDR1 SGHNT and CDR2 YYREEE come from the germline V gene (reference sequence). V was pared by 4 bases and J by 5 bases, with 5 bases of the junction left unmatched. The CDR3 nucleotides read TGTGCCAGCAGCATCGACAGGGCGGAGACCCAGTACTTC. This encodes CASSIDRAETQYF.